These 31 T cell receptor beta chains were sequenced from one sample in a study of cytomegalovirus exposure and HLA in healthy donors. Clones were read by immunoSEQ multiplex PCR, and TCRdb kept only the in-frame ones, dropping some. Of about 71,000 clones listed, approximately 96% are singletons. What was sequenced was PBMCs. All receptors come from a man between 18 and 29 years old in good health and CMV-seropositive.

The chain couples TRBV29-1 to TRBJ1-1, with TRBD1 matching 7 bases. The V and J ends lost 6 bases and 12 bases, in that order; junction bases with no gene match: 10. CDR3 length: 11 residues. CDR1 SQVTM and CDR2 ANQGSEA come from the germline V gene. CDR3 DNA sequence: TGCAGCGTCGAGACGACAGGGAAAACTTTCTTT. Its protein product is CSVETTGKTFF.

The CDR3 region is CASSTTLFNEKLFF. The DNA for the CDR3 is TGTGCCAGCTCAACGACACTCTTTAATGAAAAACTGTTTTTT. The J gene is TRBJ1-4, the V gene TRBV18; no definite D call. V dropped 5 bases and J dropped 4 bases, with 11 bases sitting between them. Germline V gives CDR1 KGHSH, CDR2 LQKENI. The CDR3 spans 14 residues. Looking up the rest from reference TRBV18 and TRBJ1-4 gives the full variable domain: NAGVMQNPRHLVRRRGQEARLRCSPMKGHSHVYWYRQLPEEGLKFMVYLQKENIIDESGMPKERFSAEFPKEGPSILRIQQVVRGDSAAYFCASSTTLFNEKLFFGSGTQLSVL.

CDR3 coding DNA: TGTGCCAGTAGTACACCCGGACAGGGGAGGAGAGATCAGCCCCAGCATTTT. Amino acid sequence: CASSTPGQGRRDQPQHF. The rearrangement links TRBV19 to TRBJ1-5, with 9 bases matching TRBD1. J lost 5 bases, V lost 4 bases, and 12 bases had no gene match. Germline CDR1 is LNHDA and CDR2 is SQIVND (reference sequence). The CDR3 contains 17 residues.

V is TRBV4-1 and J is TRBJ2-1; 8 bases fit TRBD2. The J segment lost 0 bases and the V segment lost 9 bases, leaving 16 bases of the junction unmatched. Germline CDR1 reads MGHRA; CDR2 reads YSYEKL. The CDR3 extends over 18 amino acids. CDR3 amino acids: CASTSSGSPSGSYNEQFF. The CDR3 nucleotides read TGCGCCAGTACCTCTAGCGGGTCCCCCTCGGGCTCCTACAATGAGCAGTTCTTC.

The gene calls are TRBV7-8 and TRBJ1-2; D is uncertain. The CDR3 is 14 amino acids. Per germline, CDR1 SGHVS and CDR2 FQNEAQ. V lost 0 bases and J 6 bases, leaving 11 bases between the germline ends. The CDR3 nucleotides are TGTGCCAGCAGCTTAGCTTACAGAACTCATGGCTACACCTTC. This sequence encodes CASSLAYRTHGYTF.

The rearrangement joins TRBV27 to TRBJ1-2, with D possibly matching TRBD1 (6 bases). CDR1 is MNHEY and CDR2 is SMNVEV in the germline V gene (reference sequence). Trimming cost V 6 bases and J 6 bases, with 17 bases left between them. The CDR3 totals 14 residues. The CDR3 bases are TGTGCCAGCAGAAAAGCGGGGGCGCATAATGGCTACACCTTC. The encoded protein is CASRKAGAHNGYTF.

V and J are TRBV5-4 and TRBJ1-1; D unclear. The CDR3 has 13 residues. Deletions cut 4 bases from V and 1 base from J, with 8 bases between. The V gene's germline CDR1 is SGHNT and CDR2 YYREEE (reference sequence). The CDR3 reads CASSGGSNTEAFF. The DNA for the CDR3 is TGTGCCAGCAGCGGCGGCTCGAACACTGAAGCTTTCTTT.

This chain connects TRBV7-8 to TRBJ2-1; 9 nucleotides agree with TRBD2. V trimming: 1 base; J trimming: 8 bases; junction bases outside the gene matches: 9. The CDR3 extends over 16 amino acids. Germline V CDR1 and CDR2: SGHVS, FQNEAQ. For the CDR3, the DNA is TGTGCCAGCAGCTTAGGTAGCGGGAGAAATTCAGATGAGCAGTTCTTC. It specifies CASSLGSGRNSDEQFF.

This sequence joins TRBV5-1 and TRBJ1-2, with D maybe TRBD1 (6 bases). Trimming took off 4 bases at V and 0 bases at J, with 19 bases between the two ends. Germline V CDR1 and CDR2: SGHRS, YFSETQ. This CDR3 comprises 17 residues. CDR3 sequence (DNA): TGCGCCAGCAGCCCTCGACTGGGGGCGGGAGCTAACTATGGCTACACCTTC. This sequence encodes CASSPRLGAGANYGYTF.

The chain is built from TRBV5-4 and TRBJ2-3, with TRBD1 matching over 7 bases. The germline CDR1 and CDR2 sequences are SGHNT and YYREEE (reference sequence). V was clipped by 0 bases and J by 3 bases; unmatched bases: 10. The CDR3 sequence is 17 residues long. The CDR3 sequence: CASSLGLGQLTTDTQYF. Here the CDR3 DNA reads TGTGCCAGCAGCTTGGGATTGGGACAGTTAACGACAGATACGCAGTATTTT.

The chain combines TRBV18 with TRBJ2-7; D is possibly TRBD2 (5 bases). Germline CDR1 reads KGHSH; CDR2 reads LQKENI. V lost 3 bases and J lost 0, with 15 bases in between. The CDR3 extends over 16 amino acids. The CDR3 DNA is TGTGCCAGCTCACCGGTAGGAGGAACTAGCTCCTACGAGCAGTACTTC. This codes for CASSPVGGTSSYEQYF.

This clone has just a few counts. V and J are TRBV19 and TRBJ2-5; weak D call: TRBD1 (6 bases). CDR3 length: 14 residues. Trimming took off 5 bases at V and 1 base at J, with 11 bases between the two ends. CDR1 is LNHDA, CDR2 SQIVND, per germline (reference sequence). CDR3 sequence (DNA): TGTGCCAGTAGTTCCAGGGGAGCCCAAGAGACCCAGTACTTC. Translation gives CASSSRGAQETQYF.

The rearrangement joins TRBV19 to TRBJ2-2, with TRBD2 as a possible D gene (6 bases). Germline-derived CDR1 and CDR2 are LNHDA and SQIVND (reference sequence). The CDR3 spans 16 residues. The V end lost 3 bases, the J end lost 5 bases, and 16 bases lay between the germline ends. CDR3 in DNA: TGTGCCAGTAGTATCTCGGGGGTTGGGAGAACCGGGGAGCTGTTTTTT. Translation gives CASSISGVGRTGELFF.

The chain uses TRBV7-8 and TRBJ2-7; maybe TRBD1 (5 bases). The CDR3 length is 15 residues. V was pared by 5 bases and J by 0 bases, with 14 bases between. Germline values: CDR1 SGHVS, CDR2 FQNEAQ. The CDR3 DNA follows: TGTGCCAGCAGCCACAGGCAGTCAGGCTCCTACGAGCAGTACTTC. Translation: CASSHRQSGSYEQYF.

The J gene is TRBJ2-1, the V gene TRBV29-1, with a possible D match to TRBD2 (6 bases). Trimming pared 0 bases from V and 4 bases from J, leaving 13 bases between. The CDR3 has 15 amino acids. Germline V gives CDR1 SQVTM, CDR2 ANQGSEA. The CDR3 sequence: CSVEDTERAYNEQFF. CDR3 in DNA: TGCAGCGTTGAAGATACGGAGCGGGCTTACAATGAGCAGTTCTTC.

The V call is TRBV5-1, the J call TRBJ2-7, with D hard to call. CDR3 length equals 15 residues. The germline V and J ends were trimmed by 0 bases and 0 bases, with 10 bases remaining between them. Germline V gives CDR1 SGHRS, CDR2 YFSETQ. CDR3 coding DNA: TGCGCCAGCAGCTTGGAGCCAGGCCCCTCCTACGAGCAGTACTTC. Protein product: CASSLEPGPSYEQYF.

This clone was recorded once. The V call is TRBV18, the J call TRBJ1-5; D unclear. The CDR3 totals 14 residues. The V and J ends lost 3 bases and 4 bases respectively, with 10 bases between them. Germline CDR1 KGHSH, CDR2 LQKENI. CDR3 in DNA: TGTGCCAGCTCACCCGACTCCACTAATCAGCCCCAGCATTTT. It codes for CASSPDSTNQPQHF.

V usage is TRBV9 and J usage is TRBJ1-5; unclear D gene. V was trimmed by 0 bases and J by 6 bases, leaving 10 bases between them. Germline lookup yields CDR1 SGDLS and CDR2 YYNGEE. The CDR3 spans 14 residues. The chain's CDR3 is CASSVGGDGQPQHF. The CDR3 region has the DNA TGTGCCAGCAGCGTAGGCGGAGACGGTCAGCCCCAGCATTTT.

V and J are TRBV11-1 and TRBJ2-3; 10 positions match TRBD2. This CDR3 region has 16 residues. Looked up from germline, CDR1 is SGHAT and CDR2 is FQDESV (reference sequence). The J segment lost 4 bases and the V segment lost 8 bases, leaving 12 bases of the junction unmatched. CDR3 amino acids: CASSTGGTSAPDTQYF. The CDR3 DNA is TGTGCCAGCTCCACAGGCGGGACTAGCGCTCCAGATACGCAGTATTTT.

The J gene is TRBJ1-1, the V gene TRBV18, with D perhaps matching TRBD1 (6 bases). Trimming took off 3 bases at V and 0 bases at J, with 17 bases between the two ends. The CDR3 extends over 17 amino acids. Germline CDR1 and CDR2: KGHSH and LQKENI. The CDR3: CASSPRQATLMNTEAFF. In DNA, the CDR3 is TGTGCCAGCTCACCGAGACAGGCTACGTTAATGAACACTGAAGCTTTCTTT.

This clone came up a few times. V usage is TRBV12-5 and J usage is TRBJ2-1; 8 nucleotides match TRBD2. Per the germline V gene, CDR1 is LGHNT and CDR2 is FRNRAP. The CDR3 length is 13 residues. Trimming removed 1 base from V and 15 bases from J; junction bases left unmatched: 8. CDR3 DNA: TGTGCTAGTGGTTTGGGTACCGGGGGGGCGGGGTTCTTC. This gives the protein CASGLGTGGAGFF.

V and J are TRBV19 and TRBJ2-5; 11 nucleotides line up with TRBD2. Germline loops: CDR1 LNHDA, CDR2 SQIVND (reference sequence). There are 15 residues in the CDR3. Trimming removed 5 bases from V and 9 bases from J; junction bases left unmatched: 11. The CDR3 coding sequence is TGTGCCAGTAGTCCACTAGCGGGGGCTTTGGGGGCCCAGTACTTC. It encodes CASSPLAGALGAQYF.

The genes are TRBV5-5 and TRBJ2-1, with 8 bases fitting TRBD2. Germline-derived CDR1 and CDR2 are SGHKS and YYEKEE (reference sequence). With 2 bases clipped from V and 8 bases from J, the junction kept 3 bases outside the gene matches. CDR3 length equals 13 residues. The CDR3 loop is CASSFQREYEQFF. The CDR3 region has the DNA TGTGCCAGCAGCTTCCAGCGGGAGTATGAGCAGTTCTTC.

The J gene is TRBJ1-5, the V gene TRBV13; the match to TRBD1 covers 8 bases. J lost 6 bases, V lost 5 bases, and 3 bases had no gene match. This CDR3 has 13 amino acids. The germline V gene has CDR1 PRHDT and CDR2 FYEKMQ (reference sequence). The CDR3 is CASSQGAGQPQHF. CDR3 DNA: TGTGCCAGCAGCCAGGGGGCGGGTCAGCCCCAGCATTTT.

The chain uses TRBV7-8 and TRBJ2-1, with D perhaps matching TRBD1 (5 bases). The CDR3 contains 14 residues. Trimming stripped 3 bases from V and 7 bases from J, with 13 bases between. Germline CDR1 and CDR2: SGHVS and FQNEAQ. The chain's CDR3 is CASSFPTQGNEQFF. Written as DNA, the CDR3 is TGTGCCAGCAGCTTTCCGACCCAGGGAAATGAGCAGTTCTTC.

V gene TRBV5-1 combines with J gene TRBJ1-3; weak D call: TRBD1 (5 bases). The CDR3 is 16 residues long. V lost 2 bases and J 2 bases, leaving 14 bases between the germline ends. Germline-derived CDR1 and CDR2 are SGHRS and YFSETQ. The CDR3: CASSFWTPGPGNTIYF. DNA for the CDR3: TGCGCCAGCAGCTTTTGGACACCAGGTCCTGGAAACACCATATATTTT.

CDR3 nucleotides: TGTGCCAGCTCACCTCCTACGAACACCGGGGAGCTGTTTTTT. Its protein product is CASSPPTNTGELFF. V usage is TRBV18 and J usage is TRBJ2-2; D uncertain. Germline loops: CDR1 KGHSH, CDR2 LQKENI. Trimming stripped 3 bases from V and 0 bases from J, with 5 bases between. The CDR3 sequence is 14 residues long.

The DNA for the CDR3 is TGCAGTGCTAGTCCTCGGTATGGCTACACCTTC. As protein: CSASPRYGYTF. The chain combines TRBV20-1 with TRBJ1-2; D is unclear. V was clipped by 3 bases and J by 5 bases, with 7 bases between them. This CDR3 contains 11 residues. Germline loops: CDR1 DFQATT, CDR2 SNEGSKA (reference sequence).

The rearrangement links TRBV14 to TRBJ1-4, with 12 bases lining up with TRBD1. Germline loops: CDR1 SGHDN, CDR2 FVKESK. The CDR3 has 19 residues. V shed 3 bases and J 8 bases; nucleotides not matched to a gene: 16. CDR3 DNA: TGTGCCAGCAGCCAGACCCCGGGACAGGGGGCGGCTCGGCGGGAAAAACTGTTTTTT. Translated: CASSQTPGQGAARREKLFF.

The V gene is TRBV5-4, the J gene TRBJ2-3; 14 bases map to TRBD2. Germline V gene data show CDR1 as SGHNT and CDR2 as YYREEE (reference sequence). V was clipped by 4 bases and J by 4 bases; unmatched bases: 8. This CDR3 is built from 17 residues. DNA for the CDR3: TGTGCCAGCAGCCTACCGACTAGCGGGGGGGGGTCAGATACGCAGTATTTT. Encoded protein: CASSLPTSGGGSDTQYF.

V usage is TRBV10-3 and J usage is TRBJ2-3; 9 bases are a match to TRBD2. This CDR3 has 16 residues. Germline V lookup: CDR1 ENHRY, CDR2 SYGVKD. The trim removed 6 bases at V and 2 bases at J, leaving 9 bases unmatched. The CDR3 spells CAISAGTSRPTDTQYF. The CDR3, as DNA: TGTGCCATCAGCGCCGGGACTAGCAGACCCACAGATACGCAGTATTTT.